This TCR beta chain appears in the sequencing data of a study of blood T cell repertoires in COVID-19. Germline CDR1 is LNHDA and CDR2 is SQIVND (reference sequence). The CDR3 is made up of 15 amino acids. V gave up 0 bases and J gave up 6 bases, with 15 bases separating them. Only in-frame clones appear in the TCRdb table, and some are missing; sequencing was by immunoSEQ multiplex PCR. The repertoire consists of about 300,000 clones, with about 91% occurring once and the leading ten covering about 7%. This clone was counted once. The sequencing input was peripheral blood. V and J are TRBV19 and TRBJ2-7; D is possibly TRBD1 (5 bases). This clonotype was sampled from a woman in her 30s who had recovered from COVID-19. Here the CDR3 reads CASSIDRSRVGEQYF. The DNA of the CDR3 is TGTGCCAGTAGTATAGATCGGTCCAGGGTAGGCGAGCAGTACTTC.